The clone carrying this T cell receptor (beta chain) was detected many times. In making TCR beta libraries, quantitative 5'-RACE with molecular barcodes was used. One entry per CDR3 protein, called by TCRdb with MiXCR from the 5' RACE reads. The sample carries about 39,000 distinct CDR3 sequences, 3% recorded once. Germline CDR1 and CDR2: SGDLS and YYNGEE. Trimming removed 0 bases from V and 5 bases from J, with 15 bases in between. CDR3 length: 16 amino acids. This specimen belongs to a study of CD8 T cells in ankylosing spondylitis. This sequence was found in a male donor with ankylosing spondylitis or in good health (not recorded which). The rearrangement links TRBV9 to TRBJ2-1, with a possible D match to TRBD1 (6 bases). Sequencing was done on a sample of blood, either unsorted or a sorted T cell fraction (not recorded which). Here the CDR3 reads CASSVGVQGPNNEQFF. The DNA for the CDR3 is TGTGCCAGCAGCGTAGGGGTACAGGGCCCAAACAATGAGCAGTTCTTC.